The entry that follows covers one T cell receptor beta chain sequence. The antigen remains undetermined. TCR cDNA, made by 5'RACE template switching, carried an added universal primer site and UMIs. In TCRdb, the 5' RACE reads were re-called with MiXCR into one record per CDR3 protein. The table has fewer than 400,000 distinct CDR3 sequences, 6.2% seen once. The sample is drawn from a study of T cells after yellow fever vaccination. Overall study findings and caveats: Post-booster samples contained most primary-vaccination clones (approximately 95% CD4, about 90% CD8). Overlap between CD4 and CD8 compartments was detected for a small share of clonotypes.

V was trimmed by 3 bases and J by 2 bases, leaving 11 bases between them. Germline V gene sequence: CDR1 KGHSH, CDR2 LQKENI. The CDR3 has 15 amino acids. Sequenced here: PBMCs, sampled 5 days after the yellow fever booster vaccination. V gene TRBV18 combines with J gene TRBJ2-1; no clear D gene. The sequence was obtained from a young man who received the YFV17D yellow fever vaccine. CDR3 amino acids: CASSPPDQAYNEQFF. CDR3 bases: TGTGCCAGCTCACCCCCAGACCAAGCCTACAATGAGCAGTTCTTC.